Shown below are 9 T cell receptor beta chains from a single sample sequenced in a study of graft-versus-host responses after intestinal transplantation. The culture paired around 200,000 irradiated violet-dye-labeled stimulators with around 200,000 CFSE-labeled responders. Produced via immunoSEQ multiplex PCR; TCRdb's table is partial and in-frame only. The sample contains some 19,000 clones, roughly 41% of which appear only once. The sample in question was alloreactive CD8+ T cells from a mixed lymphocyte reaction culture, obtained before intestinal transplant. The subset here: CFSE-low proliferating T cells sorted from approximately six-day pre-transplant mixed lymphocyte reaction (GvH or HvG direction). The source of these receptors is a human patient who received an intestinal transplant.

This clone has a handful of counts. V and J are TRBV2 and TRBJ1-2; D uncertain. The CDR3 is 14 amino acids. The germline V and J ends were trimmed by 4 bases and 4 bases, with 13 bases remaining between them. Germline V gene data show CDR1 as SNHLY and CDR2 as FYNNEI. CDR3 residues: CASSGGRIFYGYTF. In DNA, the CDR3 is TGTGCCAGCAGTGGAGGACGGATCTTCTATGGCTACACCTTC.

This clone was counted a few times. In DNA form, the CDR3 reads TGTGCCACCAGCAGAGATCGAAGCTATGGCTACACCTTC. Translation gives CATSRDRSYGYTF. V gene TRBV15 combines with J gene TRBJ1-2, with no clear D. The V end was cut by 0 bases, the J end by 4 bases, with 6 bases between. The CDR3 consists of 13 residues. CDR1 and CDR2 (germline): LNHNV, YYDKDF (reference sequence).

The CDR3 sequence is CASTQSPKARYNEQFF. The DNA for the CDR3 is TGTGCCAGCACCCAGAGTCCAAAAGCCCGGTACAATGAGCAGTTCTTC. The chain recombines TRBV27 with TRBJ2-1; D uncertain. CDR3 length: 16 amino acids. Germline V lookup: CDR1 MNHEY, CDR2 SMNVEV (reference sequence). The V and J ends lost 7 bases and 4 bases respectively, with 20 bases between them.

The rearrangement joins TRBV29-1 to TRBJ1-2; 8 bases line up with TRBD1. V was pared by 6 bases and J by 2 bases, with 5 bases of the junction left unmatched. Germline assignment: CDR1 SQVTM and CDR2 ANQGSEA. This CDR3 comprises 13 residues. This chain's CDR3 is CSVLTGENYGYTF. CDR3 nucleotides: TGCAGCGTATTGACAGGGGAGAACTATGGCTACACCTTC.

This clone came up a few times. This chain connects TRBV28 to TRBJ2-7; either TRBD1 or TRBD2 may supply D (6 bases each). Germline V CDR1 and CDR2: MDHEN, SYDVKM. The V end was cut by 5 bases, the J end by 2 bases, with 13 bases between. The CDR3 extends over 14 amino acids. The CDR3, as DNA: TGTGCCAGCAGTGAGGGGGGAGCTGCCTACGAGCAGTACTTC. Its protein product is CASSEGGAAYEQYF. The variable domain in full, completed from reference TRBV28 and TRBJ2-7, reads DVKVTQSSRYLVKRTGEKVFLECVQDMDHENMFWYRQDPGLGLRLIYFSYDVKMKEKGDIPEGYSVSREKKERFSLILESASTNQTSMYLCASSEGGAAYEQYFGPGTRLTVT.

The chain combines TRBV13 with TRBJ2-1; 16 bases are shared with TRBD2. This CDR3 has 19 residues. Per the germline V gene, CDR1 is PRHDT and CDR2 is FYEKMQ (reference sequence). V lost 5 bases and J lost 3; bases outside the gene matches: 10. The CDR3 region is CASSRLGLAGGPGYNEQFF. CDR3 DNA sequence: TGTGCCAGCAGCCGCCTGGGACTAGCGGGAGGGCCTGGCTACAATGAGCAGTTCTTC.

V gene TRBV18 combines with J gene TRBJ2-5; TRBD1 matches 9 bases. The end of the DNA fits TRBJ2-7 better, so the J call may be wrong. This CDR3 has 15 residues. Per germline, CDR1 KGHSH and CDR2 LQKENI. CDR3 sequence (DNA): TGTGCCAGCTCACCGGGTCAACAGGGGGCTTACGAGCAGTACTTC. It is translated as CASSPGQQGAYEQYF.

This clone was seen a few times. The V and J genes are TRBV20-1 and TRBJ2-3; no clear D. The CDR3 has 11 amino acids. Trimming pared 6 bases from V and 6 bases from J, leaving 10 bases between. The V gene's germline CDR1 is DFQATT and CDR2 SNEGSKA (reference sequence). CDR3: CSASSLDTQYF. The CDR3 DNA reads as TGCAGTGCCTCGTCCTTGGATACGCAGTATTTT.

The chain combines TRBV6-6 with TRBJ1-2; D not certain. The CDR3 runs to 12 residues. Trimming took 2 bases from V and 8 from J, leaving 9 bases between them. The V gene's germline CDR1 is MNHNY and CDR2 SVGAGI (reference sequence). DNA of the CDR3: TGTGCCAGCAGTTACAGTTCGGGGGGCTACACCTTC. It is translated as CASSYSSGGYTF.